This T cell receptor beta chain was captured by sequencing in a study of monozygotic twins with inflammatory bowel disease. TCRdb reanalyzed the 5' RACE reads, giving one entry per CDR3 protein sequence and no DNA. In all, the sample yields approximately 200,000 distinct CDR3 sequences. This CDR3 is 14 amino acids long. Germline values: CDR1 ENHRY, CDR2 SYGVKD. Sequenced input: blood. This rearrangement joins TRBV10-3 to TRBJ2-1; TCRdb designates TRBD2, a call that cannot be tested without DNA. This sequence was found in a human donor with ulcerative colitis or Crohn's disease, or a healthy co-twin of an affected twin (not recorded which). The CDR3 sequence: CAIGRTGPYNEQFF.